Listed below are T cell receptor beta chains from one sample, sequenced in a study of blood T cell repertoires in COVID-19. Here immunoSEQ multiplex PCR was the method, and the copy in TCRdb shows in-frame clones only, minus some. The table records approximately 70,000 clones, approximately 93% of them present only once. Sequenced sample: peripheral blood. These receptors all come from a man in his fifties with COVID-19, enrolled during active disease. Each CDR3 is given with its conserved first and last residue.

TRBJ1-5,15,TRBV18,CASSPNMMGNQPQHF
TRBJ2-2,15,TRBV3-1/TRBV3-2,CASSDRDRGAGELFF
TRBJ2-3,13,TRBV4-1,CASSQRGTDTQYF
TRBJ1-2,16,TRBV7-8,CASSLKGQGTYYGYTF
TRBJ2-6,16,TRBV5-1,CASSLVGADGANVLTF
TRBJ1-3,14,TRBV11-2,CASSRGSSGNTIYF
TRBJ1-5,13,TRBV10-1,CASSELQNQPQHF
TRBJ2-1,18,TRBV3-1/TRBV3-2,CASSQGSRGTSGRNEQFF
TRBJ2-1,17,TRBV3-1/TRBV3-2,CASSQASLAGVWNEQFF
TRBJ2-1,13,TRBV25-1,CASGELADNEQFF
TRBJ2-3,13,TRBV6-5,CASRETGTDTQYF
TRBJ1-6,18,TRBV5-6,CASSLILGTGFMASPLHF
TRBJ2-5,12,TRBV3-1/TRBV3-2,CAVRLGGETQYF
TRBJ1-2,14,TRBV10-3,CAIGGGPRIYGYTF